This TCR beta chain comes out of a study of human T cells and chemical hapten exposure. Overall study: TCR yield per sample varied, mainly due to pooled library volumes. Study observations and caveats: Alopecia in all donors means immunity may differ from healthy individuals.

TCRdb called the RACE reads again in MiXCR, with one record for every CDR3 protein. The sample includes about 40,000 distinct CDR3 sequences, about 3% of them seen just once. This clonotype was found many times. The target antigen is unknown. V lost 7 bases, J lost 7 bases, and 12 bases stayed unmatched. The CDR3 length is 15 residues. The germline V gene has CDR1 SNHLY and CDR2 FYNNEI. Time point specified: patch test 2, 6 weeks after DPC sensitization. Sample treatment: therapeutic diphenylcyclopropenone sensitization with weekly scalp DPC. Researchers sampled blood before each patch test went on. Alopecia patients deemed DPC-suitable, aged 18 to 70, excluding pregnancy.

The starting material was whole blood, obtained in connection with sensitization to the hapten diphenylcyclopropenone (DPC). The chain combines TRBV2 with TRBJ2-2; 7 bases fit TRBD2. This TCR was recovered from a man in his forties with alopecia areata. Some clones in this sample may be carry-over from other donors' samples. The CDR3, as DNA: TGTGCCAGCATTCCAGAGACTAGCCGGCACGGGGAGCTGTTTTTT. It translates to CASIPETSRHGELFF.